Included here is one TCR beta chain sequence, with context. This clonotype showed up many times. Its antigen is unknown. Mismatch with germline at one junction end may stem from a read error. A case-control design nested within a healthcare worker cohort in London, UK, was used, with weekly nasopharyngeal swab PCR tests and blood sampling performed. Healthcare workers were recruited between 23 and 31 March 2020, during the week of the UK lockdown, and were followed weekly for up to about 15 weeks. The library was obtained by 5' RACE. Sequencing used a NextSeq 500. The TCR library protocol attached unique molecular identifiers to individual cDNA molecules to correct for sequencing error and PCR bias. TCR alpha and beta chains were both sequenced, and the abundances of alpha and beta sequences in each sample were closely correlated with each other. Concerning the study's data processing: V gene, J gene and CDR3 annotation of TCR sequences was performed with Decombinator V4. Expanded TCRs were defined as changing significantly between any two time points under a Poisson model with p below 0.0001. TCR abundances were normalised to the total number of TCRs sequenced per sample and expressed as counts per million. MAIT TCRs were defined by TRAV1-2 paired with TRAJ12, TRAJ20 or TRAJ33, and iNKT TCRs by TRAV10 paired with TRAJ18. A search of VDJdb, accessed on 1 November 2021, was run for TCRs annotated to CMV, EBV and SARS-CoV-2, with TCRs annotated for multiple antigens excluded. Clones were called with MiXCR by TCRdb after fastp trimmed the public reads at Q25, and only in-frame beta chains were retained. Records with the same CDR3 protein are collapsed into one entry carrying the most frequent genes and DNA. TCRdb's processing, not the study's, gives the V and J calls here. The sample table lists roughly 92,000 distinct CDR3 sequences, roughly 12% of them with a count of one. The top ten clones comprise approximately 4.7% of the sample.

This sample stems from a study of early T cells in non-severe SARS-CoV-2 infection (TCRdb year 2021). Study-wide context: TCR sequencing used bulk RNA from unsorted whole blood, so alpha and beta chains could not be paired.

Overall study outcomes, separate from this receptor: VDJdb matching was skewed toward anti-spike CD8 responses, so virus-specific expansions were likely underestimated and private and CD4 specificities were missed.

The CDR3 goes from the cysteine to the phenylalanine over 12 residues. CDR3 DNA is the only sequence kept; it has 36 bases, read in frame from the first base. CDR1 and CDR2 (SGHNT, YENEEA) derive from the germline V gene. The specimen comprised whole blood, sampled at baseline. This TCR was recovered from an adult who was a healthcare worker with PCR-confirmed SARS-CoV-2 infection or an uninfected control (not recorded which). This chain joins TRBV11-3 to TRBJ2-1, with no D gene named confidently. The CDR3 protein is CASSRTYNEQFF. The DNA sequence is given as TGTGCCAGTAGCCGAACCTATAATGAGCAGTTCTTC.